These 17 T cell receptor beta chains were sequenced from one sample in a study of T cells in Graves' hyperthyroidism and ophthalmopathy. Amplification targeted TCR beta CDR3 regions from RNA transcripts. Carried out on the TCR CDR3, a first-round RT-PCR used the HTBI primer set. TCRdb itself ran the multiplex PCR reads through MiXCR, one entry per CDR3 protein. The sample holds a few hundred thousand distinct CDR3 sequences, 11% to 15% seen once. Sequences were obtained from blood. The receptors were sampled from a woman aged 30 to 39 with Graves' hyperthyroidism that later progressed to Graves' ophthalmopathy.

In this sample, this clonotype turned up many times. The V gene is TRBV30, the J gene TRBJ2-5; tentative D call: TRBD1 (6 bases). The CDR3 spans 14 residues. V was shortened by 2 bases and J by 3 bases, with 13 bases between the two germline ends. Looked up from germline, CDR1 is GTSNPN and CDR2 is SVGIG (reference sequence). CDR3 coding DNA: TGTGCCTGGAGTACCTATAGGGACAAAGAGACCCAGTACTTC. It encodes CAWSTYRDKETQYF.

CDR3 coding DNA: TGTGCCAGCAGCCTACTGGGAGGGGACTATGGCTACACCTTC. Residues: CASSLLGGDYGYTF. V gene TRBV14 combines with J gene TRBJ1-2; perhaps TRBD1 as D (5 bases). The V gene lost 4 bases and the J gene lost 3 bases, with 12 bases spanning the gap. The length of the CDR3 is 14 residues. The germline gives CDR1 SGHDN, CDR2 FVKESK.

The chain links TRBV18 to TRBJ1-5, with D tentatively TRBD1 (6 bases). This CDR3 is 14 amino acids long. The germline V gene has CDR1 KGHSH and CDR2 LQKENI. Trimming removed 5 bases at V and 6 bases at J, with 14 bases between. The CDR3 region is CASSSRDIPQPQHF. In DNA, the CDR3 is TGTGCCAGCTCATCCCGGGACATTCCTCAGCCCCAGCATTTT.

This clonotype appeared many times. The V gene is TRBV13, the J gene TRBJ2-7; D unclear. Per germline, CDR1 PRHDT and CDR2 FYEKMQ (reference sequence). The V and J ends lost 5 bases and 1 base respectively, with 9 bases between them. This CDR3 has 13 amino acids. The CDR3 DNA sequence: TGTGCCAGCAGCCCGGCGAGTTCCTACGAGCAGTACTTC. It specifies CASSPASSYEQYF.

This clonotype was seen many times. The J gene is TRBJ2-5, the V gene TRBV20-1; 7 bases fit TRBD2. This CDR3 region has 15 residues. Unmatched junction bases numbered 12, after V lost 3 bases and J lost 5 bases. CDR1 and CDR2 from the germline V gene are DFQATT and SNEGSKA (reference sequence). The CDR3 loop reads CSASFLGLVKETQYF. The CDR3 nucleotides are TGCAGTGCTAGCTTCTTAGGACTAGTGAAGGAGACCCAGTACTTC.

This clonotype has at least ten counts. The chain uses TRBV12-5 and TRBJ2-2, with D uncertain. Trimming shortened V by 6 bases and J by 6 bases, and 11 bases separated the two germline ends. This CDR3 is built from 13 residues. Germline lookup yields CDR1 LGHNT and CDR2 FRNRAP. The CDR3 nucleotides are TGTGCTAGTGGGTCGACACGGTCCGGGGAGCTGTTTTTT. Translated, it gives CASGSTRSGELFF.

This clonotype was seen repeatedly, ten times or more. This chain links TRBV13 with TRBJ2-2; D gene unclear. CDR3 size: 14 residues. Looked up from germline, CDR1 is PRHDT and CDR2 is FYEKMQ (reference sequence). V lost 8 bases, J lost 5 bases, and 15 bases lay in between. For the CDR3, the DNA is TGTGCCAGCCGCGCCGGCGATCCAACCGGGGAGCTGTTTTTT. This encodes CASRAGDPTGELFF.

This clonotype was seen repeatedly, ten times or more. This rearrangement joins TRBV5-1 to TRBJ2-1, with 11 bases lining up with TRBD2. Per the germline V gene, CDR1 is SGHRS and CDR2 is YFSETQ. The CDR3 totals 15 residues. The V segment lost 5 bases and the J segment 7 bases; nucleotides outside the gene matches: 8. CDR3 region: CASSYSGRDRNEQFF. CDR3 coding DNA: TGCGCCAGCAGTTATAGCGGGAGGGACCGTAATGAGCAGTTCTTC.

This clonotype was picked up many times. V gene TRBV6-1 combines with J gene TRBJ2-1; D unresolved. The CDR3 loop spans 13 amino acids. Trimming pared 8 bases from V and 8 bases from J, leaving 16 bases between. Germline values: CDR1 MNHNS, CDR2 SASEGT. This chain's CDR3 is CASSVLLGDEQFF. The CDR3 nucleotides are TGTGCCAGCTCCGTCCTCCTCGGAGATGAGCAGTTCTTC.

This clonotype was seen repeatedly, ten times or more. This rearrangement joins TRBV27 to TRBJ2-1; maybe TRBD1 (6 bases). Germline CDR1 is MNHEY and CDR2 is SMNVEV (reference sequence). Deletions cut 5 bases from V and 8 bases from J, with 19 bases between. This CDR3 region has 15 residues. The CDR3 nucleotides are TGTGCCAGCAGTCCTACAGGGTGGGTAAATCATGAGCAGTTCTTC. This translates into CASSPTGWVNHEQFF.

This clonotype showed up many times. The V call is TRBV7-2, the J call TRBJ2-5, with 8 bases lining up with TRBD1. The CDR3 extends over 15 amino acids. V lost 4 bases and J lost 5; bases outside the gene matches: 9. CDR1 and CDR2 (germline): SGHTA, FQGNSA. The CDR3 sequence: CASSSEQGARETQYF. CDR3 bases: TGTGCCAGCAGCTCAGAGCAGGGGGCCCGGGAGACCCAGTACTTC.

This rearrangement joins TRBV5-1 to TRBJ1-1; perhaps TRBD1 as D (5 bases). Trimming left V 4 bases short and J 8 bases short, with 18 bases between. Germline-derived CDR1 and CDR2 are SGHRS and YFSETQ. This CDR3 comprises 14 residues. The CDR3 spells CASSSLQNPGEAFF. CDR3 coding DNA: TGCGCCAGCAGCAGCCTCCAAAACCCAGGGGAAGCTTTCTTT.

This clonotype was counted at least ten times. The V call is TRBV30, the J call TRBJ2-4, with D uncertain. The germline V and J ends were trimmed by 0 bases and 0 bases, with 12 bases remaining between them. CDR1 and CDR2 (germline): GTSNPN, SVGIG (reference sequence). The length of the CDR3 is 16 residues. CDR3 sequence reads: CAWSVLGQLAKNIQYF. CDR3 nucleotides: TGTGCCTGGAGTGTACTTGGTCAACTAGCCAAAAACATTCAGTACTTC.

J is TRBJ2-7 and V is TRBV11-2, with TRBD2 as a possible D gene (6 bases). Germline V lookup: CDR1 SGHAT, CDR2 FQNNGV. The CDR3 is 16 residues long. V lost 5 bases and J lost 3, with 20 bases in between. The CDR3 DNA follows: TGTGCCAGCAGCGACCTCACCACGGGACTCATCTACGAGCAGTACTTC. Protein: CASSDLTTGLIYEQYF.

The chain is built from TRBV27 and TRBJ2-1, with TRBD1 matching over 8 bases. Germline trimming cut 8 bases from V and 9 bases from J; bases unmatched to any gene: 18. Germline values: CDR1 MNHEY, CDR2 SMNVEV (reference sequence). This CDR3 has 16 residues. The CDR3: CASGLLGDRRGVEQFF. The CDR3 DNA reads TGTGCCAGCGGATTGCTAGGGGACAGGAGGGGGGTTGAGCAGTTCTTC.

V is TRBV6-1 and J is TRBJ1-5, with D possibly being TRBD1 (6 bases). The V end was cut by 8 bases, the J end by 2 bases, with 16 bases between. CDR1 MNHNS and CDR2 SASEGT come from the germline V gene. The CDR3 length is 15 residues. The CDR3 coding sequence is TGTGCCAGCGGGCTAGGGGGGATAGGCAATCAGCCCCAGCATTTT. Encoded protein: CASGLGGIGNQPQHF.

Ten or more counts support this clonotype. The chain links TRBV30 to TRBJ1-2; D not certain. The germline gives CDR1 GTSNPN, CDR2 SVGIG (reference sequence). The length of the CDR3 is 15 residues. Trimming shortened V by 0 bases and J by 4 bases, and 15 bases separated the two germline ends. The CDR3 DNA sequence: TGTGCCTGGAGTGTAGGAGACCCGGAGGCCTATGGCTACACCTTC. Translated: CAWSVGDPEAYGYTF.